This is a list of T cell receptor beta chains from one sample in a study of cytomegalovirus exposure and HLA in healthy donors. Repertoires were generated with immunoSEQ multiplex PCR, while TCRdb's copy carries only in-frame clones and drops some. Of 200,000 to 300,000 clones in the sample, around 90% were seen once. Material: PBMCs. These receptors all come from a woman aged 25 to 45 in good health and CMV-seronegative. Both conserved end residues are part of each CDR3. The D gene is left open where the match is weak. Where a row states a size, it is once, few, many or the class of an expanded clone; other rows omit it.

TRBV29-1	TRBJ2-1	TRBD1	-	CSVDQTATGGYFF	TGCAGCGTTGACCAAACGGCGACAGGGGGCTACTTCTTC
TRBV7-2	TRBJ2-6	-	once	CASSSDPVPSEANVLTF	TGTGCCAGCAGCTCCGATCCTGTCCCCTCCGAGGCCAACGTCCTGACTTTC
TRBV4-1	TRBJ1-3	-	-	CASSQDGSPYSGNTIYF	TGCGCCAGCAGCCAAGATGGCAGCCCTTACTCTGGAAACACCATATATTTT
TRBV4-2	TRBJ2-4	TRBD2	few	CASSQERERAKNIQYF	TGTGCCAGCAGCCAAGAGCGGGAGAGGGCCAAAAACATTCAGTACTTC
TRBV11-2	TRBJ2-1	TRBD2	-	CASSSTSGANNEQFF	TGTGCCAGCAGCTCGACTAGCGGGGCCAACAATGAGCAGTTCTTC
TRBV5-8	TRBJ2-7	TRBD1	-	CASSLGTEMYEQYF	TGTGCCAGCAGCCTGGGGACAGAAATGTACGAGCAGTACTTC
TRBV28	TRBJ2-5	-	-	CASSPPGQTQYF	TGTGCCAGCAGTCCCCCCGGGCAAACCCAGTACTTC
TRBV28	TRBJ2-1	TRBD2	-	CASSFGTSGKNNEQFF	TGTGCCAGCAGTTTTGGGACTAGCGGGAAAAACAATGAGCAGTTCTTC
TRBV6-1	TRBJ2-7	TRBD2	-	CASSGGTSGSYEQYF	TGTGCCAGCAGTGGTGGGACTAGCGGATCCTACGAGCAGTACTTC
TRBV4-2	TRBJ2-1	TRBD2	-	CASSQPGLAGSNEQFF	TGTGCCAGCAGCCAACCGGGACTAGCGGGATCCAATGAGCAGTTCTTC
TRBV27	TRBJ2-7	-	-	CASSWSSGSYEQYF	TGTGCCAGCAGTTGGAGTAGCGGATCCTACGAGCAGTACTTC
TRBV27	TRBJ2-3	TRBD2	-	CASSFLAGVSDTQYF	TGTGCCAGCAGTTTTCTAGCGGGAGTTTCAGATACGCAGTATTTT
TRBV5-1	TRBJ2-7	-	few	CASSLEAHEQYF	TGCGCCAGCAGCTTGGAAGCACACGAGCAGTACTTC
TRBV28	TRBJ2-7	-	-	CASSWIGGGNAHEQYF	TGTGCCAGCAGTTGGATAGGGGGCGGGAATGCTCACGAGCAGTACTTC
TRBV7-8	TRBJ1-2	-	-	CASSLEWGQGYGYTF	TGTGCCAGCAGCTTAGAATGGGGGCAGGGCTATGGCTACACCTTC
TRBV9	TRBJ1-2	-	once	CASSVHPGLGYTF	TGTGCCAGCAGCGTCCACCCGGGACTTGGCTACACCTTC
TRBV6-6	TRBJ2-7	-	-	CASSYSGSPYEQYF	TGTGCCAGCAGTTACTCGGGTAGTCCCTACGAGCAGTACTTC
TRBV9	TRBJ2-1	-	-	CASSVSGTDNEQFF	TGTGCCAGCAGCGTAAGTGGTACAGACAATGAGCAGTTCTTC
TRBV5-4	TRBJ2-3	TRBD1	few	CASSKVQGADTQYF	TGTGCCAGCAGCAAGGTTCAGGGGGCAGATACGCAGTATTTT
TRBV6-1	TRBJ2-7	-	-	CASSESILFYEQYF	TGTGCCAGCAGTGAAAGCATTCTCTTCTACGAGCAGTACTTC
TRBV6-5	TRBJ2-1	TRBD2	-	CASRVAGGLYNEQFF	TGTGCCAGCAGAGTAGCGGGAGGGCTTTACAATGAGCAGTTCTTC
TRBV27	TRBJ2-7	TRBD2	-	CASGKAGFSYEQYF	TGTGCCAGCGGAAAAGCGGGATTCTCCTACGAGCAGTACTTC
TRBV5-4	TRBJ2-7	-	-	CASSFLSYEQYF	TGTGCCAGCAGCTTCCTCTCCTACGAGCAGTACTTC
TRBV7-3	TRBJ2-7	-	once	CATFHLWSSYEQYF	TGTGCCACGTTTCATTTGTGGAGTTCCTACGAGCAGTACTTC
TRBV9	TRBJ2-3	-	-	CASSVDAPSDTQYF	TGTGCCAGCAGCGTAGACGCCCCCTCAGATACGCAGTATTTT
TRBV11-2	TRBJ2-7	TRBD2	-	CASSLGTSGAYEQYF	TGTGCCAGCAGCTTAGGGACTAGCGGGGCCTACGAGCAGTACTTC
TRBV2	TRBJ2-7	-	-	CASSSGPIYEQYF	TGTGCCAGCAGTTCGGGACCGATCTACGAGCAGTACTTC
TRBV13	TRBJ1-1	-	-	CASSIGGNTEAFF	TGTGCCAGCAGCATTGGGGGGAACACTGAAGCTTTCTTT
TRBV5-1	TRBJ1-1	-	-	CASSLEGGHEAFF	TGCGCCAGCAGCTTGGAAGGGGGTCATGAAGCTTTCTTT
TRBV2	TRBJ1-1	TRBD1	few	CAIDRQGGDTEAFF	TGTGCCATCGACAGACAGGGAGGGGACACTGAAGCTTTCTTT
TRBV19	TRBJ2-7	-	-	CASSEGWEQYF	TGTGCCAGTAGCGAGGGGTGGGAGCAGTACTTC
TRBV27	TRBJ2-1	TRBD2	-	CASRGLASGFDEQFF	TGTGCCAGCAGGGGACTAGCTTCAGGTTTCGATGAGCAGTTCTTC
TRBV4-1	TRBJ1-4	-	-	CASSQDGGYEEKLFF	TGCGCCAGCAGCCAAGATGGAGGGTACGAAGAAAAACTGTTTTTT
TRBV28	TRBJ2-7	-	few	CASSFGEIGEQYF	TGTGCCAGCAGTTTTGGGGAGATCGGAGAGCAGTACTTC
TRBV6-6	TRBJ2-3	-	once	CASSYPGEDTQYF	TGTGCCAGCAGTTACCCCGGTGAAGATACGCAGTATTTT
TRBV7-8	TRBJ2-7	-	-	CASSRQITYEQYF	TGTGCCAGCAGCCGACAGATTACCTACGAGCAGTACTTC
TRBV7-2	TRBJ2-3	-	-	CASSAMVSTDTQYF	TGTGCCAGCAGCGCAATGGTTAGCACAGATACGCAGTATTTT
TRBV9	TRBJ2-1	-	-	CASSALNNEQFF	TGTGCCAGCAGCGCATTAAACAATGAGCAGTTCTTC
TRBV7-9	TRBJ1-2	-	-	CASSLVAAGDHYGYTF	TGTGCCAGCAGCTTAGTAGCGGCAGGTGATCACTATGGCTACACCTTC
TRBV11-3	TRBJ1-2	-	-	CASSSRESLTANGYTF	TGTGCCAGCAGCTCTAGGGAGTCCCTCACGGCGAATGGCTACACCTTC
TRBV28	TRBJ1-5	-	-	CASSARFWRSNQPQHF	TGTGCCAGCAGTGCTCGGTTTTGGCGGAGCAATCAGCCCCAGCATTTT
TRBV19	TRBJ2-7	TRBD2	-	CASSPERGGYEQYF	TGTGCCAGTAGTCCGGAGCGGGGGGGGTACGAGCAGTACTTC
TRBV2	TRBJ2-1	-	-	CASSEAQPVSNEQFF	TGTGCCAGCAGTGAGGCTCAGCCGGTTTCGAATGAGCAGTTCTTC
TRBV11-1	TRBJ2-2	-	-	CASTFQGLNTGELFF	TGTGCCAGCACCTTTCAGGGATTGAACACCGGGGAGCTGTTTTTT
TRBV30	TRBJ2-7	-	-	CAWTPGHSSYEQYF	TGTGCCTGGACCCCGGGACACAGCTCCTACGAGCAGTACTTC
TRBV28	TRBJ2-5	TRBD1	-	CASSVTGGKETQYF	TGTGCCAGCAGTGTGACAGGGGGAAAAGAGACCCAGTACTTC
TRBV7-3	TRBJ2-7	-	-	CASSLSGQGYEQYF	TGTGCCAGCAGCTTATCCGGTCAGGGGTACGAGCAGTACTTC
TRBV7-2	TRBJ2-7	TRBD1	-	CASSAGQGLSYEQYF	TGTGCCAGCAGCGCGGGACAGGGCCTCTCCTACGAGCAGTACTTC
TRBV30	TRBJ2-1	TRBD1	-	CAWSGAGTGGSYNEQFF	TGTGCCTGGAGTGGGGCCGGGACAGGGGGGTCCTACAATGAGCAGTTCTTC
TRBV15	TRBJ1-4	-	-	CASEDARGEKLFF	TGTGCCAGCGAGGACGCGAGAGGTGAAAAACTGTTTTTT
TRBV11-1	TRBJ2-7	TRBD1	-	CASSRTGPGDEQYF	TGTGCCAGCAGCCGGACAGGGCCTGGGGACGAGCAGTACTTC
TRBV28	TRBJ2-7	TRBD1	-	CASSTPLQGRSYYEQYF	TGTGCCAGCAGCACACCCTTACAGGGGCGCTCCTACTACGAGCAGTACTTC
TRBV2	TRBJ2-2	-	-	CASSELSPGTGELFF	TGTGCCAGCAGTGAATTGTCTCCGGGAACCGGGGAGCTGTTTTTT
TRBV6-5	TRBJ2-7	-	-	CASSLEDGYEQYF	TGTGCCAGCAGTTTGGAGGACGGCTACGAGCAGTACTTC
TRBV7-6	TRBJ2-7	TRBD1	-	CASSDGQGNEQYF	TGTGCCAGCAGCGATGGACAGGGTAACGAGCAGTACTTC
TRBV28	TRBJ2-2	-	-	CASSLKTNTGELFF	TGTGCCAGCAGCCTCAAAACGAACACCGGGGAGCTGTTTTTT
TRBV19	TRBJ2-1	-	-	CASTFSGTSDEQFF	TGTGCCAGTACCTTCTCGGGAACAAGCGATGAGCAGTTCTTC
TRBV9	TRBJ2-5	TRBD2	once	CASSVGLAGGETQYF	TGTGCCAGCAGCGTAGGACTAGCGGGAGGAGAGACCCAGTACTTC
TRBV7-2	TRBJ2-5	TRBD2	-	CASSLTGGETQYF	TGTGCCAGCAGCCTTACGGGGGGGGAGACCCAGTACTTC